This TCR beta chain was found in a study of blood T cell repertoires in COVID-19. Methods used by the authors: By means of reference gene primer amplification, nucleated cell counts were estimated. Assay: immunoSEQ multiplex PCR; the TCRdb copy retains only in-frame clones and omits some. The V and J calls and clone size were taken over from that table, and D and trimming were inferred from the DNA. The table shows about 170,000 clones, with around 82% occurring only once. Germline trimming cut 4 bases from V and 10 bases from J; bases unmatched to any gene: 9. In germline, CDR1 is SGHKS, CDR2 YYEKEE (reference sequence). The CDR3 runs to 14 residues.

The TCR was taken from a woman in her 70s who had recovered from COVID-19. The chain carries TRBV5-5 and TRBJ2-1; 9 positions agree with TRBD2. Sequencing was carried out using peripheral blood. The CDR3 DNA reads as TGTGCCAGCAGCCCGACCGGGACTAGCTGGGAGCAGTTCTTC. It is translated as CASSPTGTSWEQFF.